This T cell receptor (beta chain) was documented in a study of blood T cell repertoires in COVID-19. In the study overall: Acute and convalescent COVID-19 specimens originated in the United States, Italy and Spain.

The CDR3 extends over 16 amino acids. The trim removed 3 bases at V and 4 bases at J, leaving 10 bases unmatched. Germline CDR1 and CDR2: MGHRA and YSYEKL. Seattle participants joined during active infection and were tracked over time. As originally analysed: From reference gene primer amplification, estimates of nucleated cell counts were derived. Using immunoSEQ multiplex PCR, the repertoire was profiled, and TCRdb retains in-frame clones only, with some absent. The DNA was the basis for D and trimming; V, J and clone size are from that table. Among fewer than 250,000 clones, about 93% were seen once, and the ten largest hold 0.8% to 0.95%.

The V and J genes are TRBV4-1 and TRBJ2-7, with 9 bases that match TRBD1. Sequenced: peripheral blood. The TCR originated in a man aged 30 to 39 with COVID-19, enrolled during active disease. The CDR3 DNA reads as TGCGCCAGCAGCCACCTTCGGACAGGGGAAGGTTACGAGCAGTACTTC. Translating gives CASSHLRTGEGYEQYF.